Each of the 18 T cell receptor beta chains below was sequenced from the same sample in a study of blood T cell repertoires in COVID-19 (TCRdb year 2020). The library was made by the immunoSEQ multiplex PCR assay. Here the immuneACCESS table is served through TCRdb, limited to in-frame sequences with V and J called. Missing clones are a known gap in these copies; in checked studies unresolved V genes cover under half, and the rest lacks a known reason. The sample has over 50,000 clones on record, around 90% of them singletons. 13% to 15% of the sample is in the top ten clones. Sequences were obtained from peripheral blood. These receptors originate from a human donor with active COVID-19. The donor label of this sample is uncertain.

The V and J genes are TRBV5-8 and TRBJ2-5; 11 bases map to TRBD1. The ends lost 0 bases at V and 5 bases at J; junction bases unmatched: 3. Germline V gene data show CDR1 as SGHTS and CDR2 as YDEGEE. CDR3 length equals 15 residues. CDR3 sequence: CASSLGTGGRETQYF. CDR3 DNA: TGTGCCAGCAGCTTGGGGACAGGGGGCAGGGAGACCCAGTACTTC.

V is TRBV7-3 and J is TRBJ2-1, with D perhaps matching TRBD2 (5 bases). Trimming cost V 3 bases and J 5 bases, with 11 bases left between them. The length of the CDR3 is 14 residues. Germline CDR1 reads SGHTA; CDR2 reads FQGTGA. As DNA, the CDR3 is TGTGCCAGCAGCTTGGGCGGGTATGACAATGAGCAGTTCTTC. Translated: CASSLGGYDNEQFF.

J is TRBJ2-1 and V is TRBV10-2; tentative D call: TRBD2 (5 bases). The CDR3 contains 14 residues. V lost 3 bases and J 8 bases, leaving 14 bases between the germline ends. Germline assignment: CDR1 WSHSY and CDR2 SAAADI. CDR3 amino acids: CASSEPPSSDEQFF. CDR3 DNA: TGCGCCAGCAGTGAACCCCCTAGTAGCGATGAGCAGTTCTTC.

V gene TRBV15 combines with J gene TRBJ1-5; D is undetermined. Trimming removed 0 bases from V and 6 bases from J, with 9 bases in between. Germline V gene data show CDR1 as LNHNV and CDR2 as YYDKDF (reference sequence). This CDR3 has 14 residues. CDR3 nucleotides: TGTGCCACCAGCAGAGATTTAGGGAGTCAGCCCCAGCATTTT. It yields the protein CATSRDLGSQPQHF.

The genes are TRBV2 and TRBJ2-4, with 13 bases lining up with TRBD2. The CDR3 loop spans 17 amino acids. V lost 6 bases and J lost 6; bases outside the gene matches: 11. In germline, CDR1 is SNHLY, CDR2 FYNNEI. CDR3 in DNA: TGTGCCAGCAGGCGAACTAGCGGGGGGGCCCGGGGAAACATTCAGTACTTC. Translated: CASRRTSGGARGNIQYF.

The chain employs TRBV19 and TRBJ2-1, with D maybe TRBD1 (6 bases). V was clipped by 5 bases and J by 5 bases, with 13 bases between them. CDR3 length: 14 amino acids. Germline-derived CDR1 and CDR2 are LNHDA and SQIVND (reference sequence). The CDR3 bases are TGTGCCAGTAGTTTCGTAAACAGGGACAATGAGCAGTTCTTC. It encodes CASSFVNRDNEQFF.

The rearrangement links TRBV7-3 to TRBJ2-1; TRBD1 is a possible D gene (5 bases). Trimming took 3 bases from V and 4 from J, leaving 10 bases between them. Germline lookup yields CDR1 SGHTA and CDR2 FQGTGA. The CDR3 is 14 amino acids. CDR3 in DNA: TGTGCCAGCAGCTTCCAGGGTCCTTACAATGAGCAGTTCTTC. It is translated as CASSFQGPYNEQFF. Full variable domain (rest looked up from reference TRBV7-3 and TRBJ2-1): GAGVSQTPSNKVTEKGKYVELRCDPISGHTALYWYRQSLGQGPEFLIYFQGTGAADDSGLPNDRFFAVRPEGSVSTLKIQRTERGDSAVYLCASSFQGPYNEQFFGPGTRLTVL.

The chain links TRBV5-1 to TRBJ2-3; possible D gene TRBD1, 6 bases. The CDR3 consists of 13 residues. V dropped 1 base and J dropped 6 bases, with 9 bases sitting between them. CDR1 is SGHRS and CDR2 is YFSETQ in the germline V gene. The CDR3 sequence is CASSLSGGDTQYF. In DNA, the CDR3 is TGCGCCAGCAGCTTGTCTGGGGGCGATACGCAGTATTTT.

The rearrangement links TRBV29-1 to TRBJ1-2; 7 bases line up with TRBD1. Germline lookup yields CDR1 SQVTM and CDR2 ANQGSEA. The CDR3 sequence is 15 residues long. V shed 3 bases and J 5 bases; nucleotides not matched to a gene: 12. CDR3 sequence: CSVDWDSQWEYGYTF. The CDR3 nucleotides are TGCAGCGTTGATTGGGACAGCCAGTGGGAATATGGCTACACCTTC.

This clone was picked up a small number of times. V usage is TRBV27 and J usage is TRBJ2-7, with D perhaps TRBD2 (6 bases). CDR3 length: 15 amino acids. Trimming stripped 1 base from V and 0 bases from J, with 10 bases between. From germline, CDR1 is MNHEY and CDR2 SMNVEV (reference sequence). DNA for the CDR3: TGTGCCAGCAGTTTATACATCGGGGGCTCCTACGAGCAGTACTTC. This gives the protein CASSLYIGGSYEQYF.

The rearrangement links TRBV27 to TRBJ1-2, with D perhaps matching TRBD1 (5 bases). Between the trimmed V and J ends, which lost 0 bases and 4 bases, there was a span of 18 bases. Germline CDR1 is MNHEY and CDR2 is SMNVEV (reference sequence). This CDR3 comprises 17 residues. The CDR3 bases are TGTGCCAGCAGTTTATCAAGCTGGGGGGAGCCTAGCTATGGCTACACCTTC. The encoded protein is CASSLSSWGEPSYGYTF.

The chain employs TRBV11-2 and TRBJ1-1; possibly TRBD1 for D (5 bases). CDR1 is SGHAT, CDR2 FQNNGV, per germline. V was clipped by 4 bases and J by 1 base, with 10 bases between them. This CDR3 comprises 14 residues. CDR3 protein: CASSSGLWNTEAFF. The CDR3 DNA is TGTGCCAGCAGCTCGGGACTTTGGAACACTGAAGCTTTCTTT.

The chain recombines TRBV12-3 or TRBV12-4 with TRBJ2-3; 7 bases match TRBD1. V shed 7 bases, J shed 3 bases, and the junction held 4 bases outside the gene matches. CDR3 length: 13 amino acids. This CDR3 reads CASNDRETDTQYF. The CDR3 DNA reads TGTGCCAGCAACGACAGGGAAACAGATACGCAGTATTTT.

The genes are TRBV5-6 and TRBJ2-7; 7 nucleotides line up with TRBD2. V dropped 5 bases and J dropped 3; count of bases not matched to a gene: 8. Germline lookup yields CDR1 SGHDT and CDR2 YYEEEE. CDR3 size: 14 residues. CDR3 bases: TGTGCCAGCAGTCTCCACGCTAGCGGCTACGAGCAGTACTTC. Amino acid sequence: CASSLHASGYEQYF.

The chain joins TRBV7-9 to TRBJ1-2; D is perhaps TRBD1 (6 bases). Germline V gene data show CDR1 as SEHNR and CDR2 as FQNEAQ (reference sequence). The ends were cut back, 5 bases at V and 3 bases at J, with 16 bases in the middle. CDR3 length: 15 residues. CDR3 DNA: TGTGCCAGCAGCGAGCGGGACACAGCGCACTATGGCTACACCTTC. Translation gives CASSERDTAHYGYTF.

The V call is TRBV7-2, the J call TRBJ2-1; the match to TRBD1 covers 10 bases. The V gene end was trimmed by 5 bases and the J gene end by 6 bases; junction bases not matched to a gene: 4. Germline CDR1 SGHTA, CDR2 FQGNSA. The CDR3 contains 14 residues. The chain's CDR3 is CASSLGQGRNEQFF. The CDR3 DNA is TGTGCCAGCAGCCTGGGACAGGGGCGCAATGAGCAGTTCTTC.

The chain couples TRBV11-3 to TRBJ2-2, with 7 bases aligning to TRBD1. Losses at the gene ends were 1 base for V and 1 base for J; bases not matched to a gene: 3. Germline CDR1 and CDR2: SGHNT and YENEEA. The CDR3 extends over 16 amino acids. Here the CDR3 DNA reads TGTGCCAGCAGCTTAGGGGGACAGAGGAACACCGGGGAGCTGTTTTTT. Protein product: CASSLGGQRNTGELFF.

V gene TRBV7-8 combines with J gene TRBJ2-1; a possible D gene is TRBD1 (6 bases). Looked up from germline, CDR1 is SGHVS and CDR2 is FQNEAQ. CDR3 length: 15 amino acids. Trimming stripped 1 base from V and 5 bases from J, with 12 bases between. The CDR3 DNA is TGTGCCAGCAGCTTAGTAGGGGGTCGTGACAATGAGCAGTTCTTC. Protein: CASSLVGGRDNEQFF.